This T cell receptor beta chain was captured by sequencing in a study of T cell changes during pregnancy in multiple sclerosis. Germline V gives CDR1 MGHRA, CDR2 YSYEKL. Losses at the gene ends were 0 bases for V and 6 bases for J; bases not matched to a gene: 3. The length of the CDR3 is 15 residues. Profiled with immunoSEQ multiplex PCR; TCRdb holds only in-frame clones, not every one. The sample records about 44,000 clones, more than 90% being singletons. The rearrangement joins TRBV4-1 to TRBJ2-1, with TRBD2 matching over 9 bases. This sequence was found in a female donor with multiple sclerosis, enrolled in a pregnancy study. The sample here was CD4+ T cells from peripheral blood mononuclear cells, taken in the first trimester of pregnancy. The CDR3 loop is CASSQDRLAVNEQFF. Written as DNA, the CDR3 is TGCGCCAGCAGCCAAGATCGACTAGCGGTCAATGAGCAGTTCTTC.